The 25 T cell receptor beta chains in this list originate from one sample, sequenced in a study of tumor and adjacent non-tumor tissue in lung cancer. The library came from three nested PCR rounds adapted from ARM-PCR protocols. TCRdb independently ran MiXCR on the multiplex PCR reads; one entry per CDR3 protein. The sample has roughly 66,000 distinct CDR3 sequences, about three quarters seen once. RNA was extracted from bulk tissue without any cell sorting. Sequenced input: lung tumor tissue. The receptors derive from a man aged 55-75 years with non-small cell lung cancer.

The J gene is TRBJ2-2, the V gene TRBV5-6, with 7 bases matching TRBD1. Germline lookup yields CDR1 SGHDT and CDR2 YYEEEE. The CDR3 spans 16 residues. The CDR3 is CAISLGQPTFTGELFF. The CDR3 nucleotides read TGTGCTATCAGCTTGGGACAGCCGACTTTCACCGGGGAGCTGTTTTTT.

Worth noting for this clonotype: An end of the junction differs from the germline gene, which may be a read error. The gene calls are TRBV6-5 and TRBJ2-1; possibly TRBD2 for D (5 bases). There are 15 residues in the CDR3. CDR1 is MNHEY, CDR2 SVGAGI, per germline. In DNA, the CDR3 is TGTGCCAGCAGTTACTCGAGGCGCAGCGGCAATAAGCAGTTTTTC. Amino acids: CASSYSRRSGNKQFF.

A word on this clonotype: One base away lies a much larger clone, so this may be a sequencing read error. The chain joins TRBV5-1 to TRBJ2-3, with TRBD1 matching 7 bases. CDR1 and CDR2 (germline): SGHRS, YFSETQ. The CDR3 has 15 amino acids. CDR3 in amino acids: CASSLWDSSTGTQYF. The CDR3 bases are TGCGCCAGCAGCCTCTGGGACAGCAGCACAGGTACGCAGTATTTT.

In regard to this clonotype: An end of the junction differs from the germline gene, which may be a read error. V usage is TRBV6-6 and J usage is TRBJ1-2; D perhaps matches TRBD1 (5 bases). Germline-derived CDR1 and CDR2 are MNHNY and SVGAGI (reference sequence). The CDR3 contains 13 residues. The CDR3 here is CVSSLQDSYGYTF. The CDR3 region has the DNA TGTGTCAGCAGTTTACAGGATAGCTATGGCTACACTTTC.

As concerns this clonotype: Likely a read error: the CDR3 ends without its conserved phenylalanine or tryptophan. This chain connects TRBV10-3 to TRBJ1-6; D is uncertain. In germline, CDR1 is ENHRY, CDR2 SYGVKD. This CDR3 comprises 15 residues. With 3 bases removed from V and 10 bases from J, the gap between germline ends came to 16 bases. Here the CDR3 reads CAISDHLMAYSPLHS. CDR3 nucleotides: TGTGCCATCAGTGATCATTTGATGGCGTACTCACCCCTCCACTCT.

Notes on this clonotype: A read error may produce the germline difference seen at one junction end. The rearrangement uses TRBV29-1 and TRBJ2-3; D tentatively reads TRBD1 or TRBD2 (6 bases each). The germline gives CDR1 SQVTM, CDR2 ANQGSEA. The CDR3 length is 14 residues. The CDR3 here is CSIAGTTSTDTEYF. In DNA, the CDR3 is TGCAGCATTGCCGGGACAACTAGCACAGATACGGAGTATTTT.

This chain connects TRBV28 to TRBJ1-1, with D perhaps matching TRBD1 (6 bases). Germline V gives CDR1 MDHEN, CDR2 SYDVKM. V was trimmed by 5 bases and J by 11 bases, leaving 18 bases between them. This CDR3 is built from 13 residues. The CDR3 bases are TGTGCCAGCAGTAGAGCCGGGACAACCCTGGCTTTCTTT. Translating gives CASSRAGTTLAFF. The full variable domain, with the rest looked up from reference TRBV28 and TRBJ1-1, is DVKVTQSSRYLVKRTGEKVFLECVQDMDHENMFWYRQDPGLGLRLIYFSYDVKMKEKGDIPEGYSVSREKKERFSLILESASTNQTSMYLCASSRAGTTLAFFGQGTRLTVV.

About this clonotype: It may be a read error: a sequence one base away is much more abundant. V is TRBV20-1 and J is TRBJ1-1, with D maybe TRBD1 (5 bases). Germline V gene lookup returns CDR1 DFQATT and CDR2 SNEGSKA (reference sequence). The ends were cut back, 6 bases at V and 11 bases at J, with 28 bases in the middle. This CDR3 spans 15 amino acids. This chain's CDR3 is CSAPLGGSLENDAFF. For the CDR3, the DNA is TGCAGTGCCCCATTGGGGGGGTCTCTGGAAAATGATGCTTTCTTT.

This clonotype was seen at least ten times. This chain links TRBV5-5 with TRBJ2-7; possibly TRBD2 for D (6 bases). This CDR3 is built from 15 residues. Germline CDR1 reads SGHKS; CDR2 reads YYEKEE (reference sequence). V was shortened by 4 bases and J by 3 bases, with 17 bases between the two germline ends. The CDR3 DNA follows: TGTGCCAGCAGCCAATCAGGCCTAGCGAGCTACGAGCAGTACTTC. Translation: CASSQSGLASYEQYF.

About this clonotype: The junction shows a germline mismatch at one end, possibly a read error. The chain combines TRBV20-1 with TRBJ1-1; TRBD1 is a possible D gene (5 bases). The CDR3 length is 12 residues. Germline V gene lookup returns CDR1 DFQATT and CDR2 SNEGSKA (reference sequence). The CDR3 DNA follows: TGCAGTGTTAGAGTCAGGGCGGCTGAAACTTTCTTT. It is translated as CSVRVRAAETFF.

A word on this clonotype: Possible read error: a much larger clone is one base away. The J gene is TRBJ1-1, the V gene TRBV5-5; D remains unclear. The V end lost 4 bases, the J end lost 13 bases, and 14 bases lay between the germline ends. Germline V CDR1 and CDR2: SGHKS, YYEKEE (reference sequence). The CDR3 loop spans 11 amino acids. CDR3 sequence: CASSLDGKVFF. CDR3 in DNA: TGTGCCAGCAGCCTTGATGGAAAGGTTTTCTTT. The whole variable domain, remainder taken from reference TRBV5-5 and TRBJ1-1, is DAGVTQSPTHLIKTRGQQVTLRCSPISGHKSVSWYQQVLGQGPQFIFQYYEKEERGRGNFPDRFSARQFPNYSSELNVNALLLGDSALYLCASSLDGKVFFGQGTRLTVV.

With respect to this clonotype: The junction differs from germline at one of its ends, possibly a read error. The chain links TRBV5-6 to TRBJ1-1; the D is unclear. This CDR3 contains 11 residues. CDR1 and CDR2 (germline): SGHDT, YYEEEE. CDR3 sequence (DNA): TGTGTCAGCAACGACAACACTCAAGCTTTCTTT. Its protein is CVSNDNTQAFF.

As concerns this clonotype: One end of the junction varies from germline; a read error may be responsible. The chain carries TRBV10-1 and TRBJ1-5; D gene unclear. The CDR3 covers 13 residues. Germline V gene data show CDR1 as WNHNN and CDR2 as SYGVQD (reference sequence). CDR3 bases: TGCGACAGCAGTTGGGCGGGTAATCAGCCCCAGCATTTT. Translation gives CDSSWAGNQPQHF.

This clonotype was seen repeatedly, ten times or more. The chain employs TRBV6-2 or TRBV6-3 and TRBJ2-7; 8 bases map to TRBD1. Germline V gene data show CDR1 as MNHEY and CDR2 as SVGEGT. The trim removed 3 bases at V and 0 bases at J, leaving 7 bases unmatched. CDR3 size: 16 residues. This chain's CDR3 is CASSYGTGFSSYEQYF. The CDR3 DNA is TGTGCCAGCAGTTATGGGACAGGTTTCAGCTCCTACGAGCAGTACTTC.

On this clonotype: One end of the junction varies from germline; a read error may be responsible. The CDR3 loop is CSAPGLAVLGSNEQFF. Here the CDR3 DNA reads TGTAGTGCTCCGGGACTAGCGGTCCTGGGCTCGAATGAGCAGTTTTTC. The rearrangement links TRBV20-1 to TRBJ2-1; TRBD2 aligns across 11 bases. This CDR3 is 16 amino acids long. Germline loops: CDR1 DFQATT, CDR2 SNEGSKA (reference sequence).

The genes are TRBV28 and TRBJ2-5; D unclear. Trimming removed 7 bases from V and 5 bases from J, with 20 bases in between. The CDR3 sequence is 15 residues long. Germline V gives CDR1 MDHEN, CDR2 SYDVKM. CDR3 loop: CASTSLGGSSETQYF. For the CDR3, the DNA is TGTGCCAGCACTTCATTGGGTGGCTCTTCGGAGACCCAGTACTTC.

As for this clonotype: One junction end disagrees with the germline gene, perhaps due to a read error. V usage is TRBV6-1 and J usage is TRBJ2-7; D ambiguous. Germline V CDR1 and CDR2: MNHNS, SASEGT. This CDR3 has 12 amino acids. The CDR3 sequence: CASGNYNYEHYF. The CDR3 bases are TGTGCCAGTGGAAACTATAATTACGAGCACTACTTC.

Regarding this clonotype: A much larger clonotype is one base distant, so this may be a read error. The chain couples TRBV6-6 to TRBJ1-4, with D unresolved. Germline CDR1 and CDR2: MNHNY and SVGAGI (reference sequence). This CDR3 is built from 13 residues. CDR3 DNA sequence: TGTGCCCGCAGTTATTCAGAAAATGAAAAACTGGTTTTT. Translated: CARSYSENEKLVF.

This chain links TRBV5-6 with TRBJ2-7; D is unclear. The germline CDR1 and CDR2 sequences are SGHDT and YYEEEE. The CDR3 runs to 13 residues. The CDR3 region has the DNA TGTGCAAGGAGCCGGACGGACTCCTACGAGCAGTACTTC. Translated, it gives CARSRTDSYEQYF.

A note on this clonotype: A much bigger clone sits one base away, suggesting this may be a read error. CDR3 residues: CASRQRHLHETQYF. CDR3 nucleotides: TGTGCCAGCAGACAACGGCACCTACACGAGACCCAGTACTTC. The V call is TRBV14, the J call TRBJ2-5, with D unresolved. The germline V and J ends were trimmed by 6 bases and 5 bases, with 16 bases remaining between them. This CDR3 region has 14 residues. Germline assignment: CDR1 SGHDN and CDR2 FVKESK.

The chain employs TRBV6-6 and TRBJ2-5; 8 nucleotides line up with TRBD1. Germline values: CDR1 MNHNY, CDR2 SVGAGI (reference sequence). The CDR3 totals 15 residues. In DNA, the CDR3 is TGTACAAGCAGTTGGGCTGGACAGGGAGACGAGACCCAGTACTTC. It is translated as CTSSWAGQGDETQYF.

This clonotype was found once. V gene TRBV28 combines with J gene TRBJ2-7; TRBD2 agrees at 7 bases. CDR1 is MDHEN and CDR2 is SYDVKM in the germline V gene. With 4 bases clipped from V and 6 bases from J, the junction kept 15 bases outside the gene matches. The CDR3 has 16 amino acids. This CDR3 reads CASSSGSAGPTSEQYF. CDR3 nucleotide sequence: TGTGCCAGCAGTTCGGGATCAGCGGGACCCACCTCCGAGCAGTACTTC.

Points on this clonotype: The missing conserved phenylalanine or tryptophan at the end of this CDR3 makes a read error likely. The J gene is TRBJ1-5, the V gene TRBV6-5, with D perhaps matching TRBD1 (6 bases). CDR1 and CDR2 (germline): MNHEY, SVGAGI. The CDR3 is made up of 13 amino acids. The V and J ends lost 2 bases and 8 bases respectively, with 10 bases between them. CDR3 in DNA: TGTGCCAGCAGTTACGACAGGAGGAAGCCCCAGCATTAT. It yields the protein CASSYDRRKPQHY.

This clonotype was counted only a few times. The V gene is TRBV29-1, the J gene TRBJ2-5; D remains unclear. CDR3 length: 11 amino acids. Germline V gene sequence: CDR1 SQVTM, CDR2 ANQGSEA. Trimming stripped 5 bases from V and 5 bases from J, with 9 bases between. CDR3 in DNA: TGCAGCGTTACCCGAGATGAGACCCAGTACTTC. Its protein is CSVTRDETQYF.

As to this clonotype: A read error may account for a junction end that differs from germline. The chain joins TRBV20-1 to TRBJ1-5; D remains unclear. From germline, CDR1 is DFQATT and CDR2 SNEGSKA (reference sequence). CDR3 length: 14 residues. The CDR3 bases are TGCAGTGCTAGTGACTCAGGAGACTATCAGCCCCAGCATTTC. Its protein is CSASDSGDYQPQHF.